Presented here are 16 T cell receptor beta chains from one specimen sequenced in a study of blood T cell repertoires in COVID-19. Here immunoSEQ multiplex PCR was the method, and the copy in TCRdb shows in-frame clones only, minus some. The table has 330,000 or so clones, 87% seen once. Sequencing input: PBMCs or T cells enriched from blood (not recorded which). Receptor source: a man between 40 and 49 years old in a cohort exposed to, infected with or recovered from COVID-19 (not recorded which).

This chain links TRBV27 with TRBJ1-2; weak D call: TRBD1 (6 bases). This CDR3 region has 12 residues. V lost 3 bases and J 6 bases, leaving 8 bases between the germline ends. Germline V gives CDR1 MNHEY, CDR2 SMNVEV (reference sequence). CDR3 sequence: CASSFKGDGYTF. The CDR3 DNA reads as TGTGCCAGCAGTTTTAAGGGGGATGGCTACACCTTC.

This chain uses TRBV19 with TRBJ2-7; 13 bases match TRBD2. V lost 3 bases to trimming and J lost 2 bases; unmatched junction nucleotides: 1. CDR3 length: 15 residues. Germline assignment: CDR1 LNHDA and CDR2 SQIVND (reference sequence). CDR3 amino acids: CASSMGLAGTYEQYF. The DNA of the CDR3 is TGTGCCAGTAGTATGGGACTAGCGGGAACCTACGAGCAGTACTTC.

The V and J genes are TRBV5-1 and TRBJ2-2; D might be TRBD1 (5 bases). V dropped 2 bases and J dropped 5 bases, with 7 bases sitting between them. From germline, CDR1 is SGHRS and CDR2 YFSETQ. This CDR3 is built from 13 residues. The CDR3 coding sequence is TGCGCCAGCAGCTTTCAGGGTACCGGGGAGCTGTTTTTT. Translating gives CASSFQGTGELFF.

This chain joins TRBV11-2 and TRBJ2-1; D is perhaps TRBD2 (6 bases). V was trimmed by 2 bases and J by 7 bases, leaving 15 bases between them. Germline-derived CDR1 and CDR2 are SGHAT and FQNNGV. The CDR3 totals 15 residues. This CDR3 reads CASSLSGALWNEQFF. CDR3 DNA sequence: TGTGCCAGCAGCTTATCGGGAGCTTTATGGAATGAGCAGTTCTTC.

The rearrangement links TRBV5-1 to TRBJ2-7; 8 nucleotides agree with TRBD1. The V and J ends lost 5 bases and 6 bases, in that order; junction bases with no gene match: 7. The CDR3 has 13 amino acids. Germline lookup yields CDR1 SGHRS and CDR2 YFSETQ. The CDR3 DNA reads TGCGCCAGCAGTTGGACAGGGTCTGGCGAGCAGTACTTC. It translates to CASSWTGSGEQYF.

In nucleotides, the CDR3 is TGTGCCAGCAGCAGCGGCCTTGGAAACACTGAAGCTTTCTTT. It specifies CASSSGLGNTEAFF. The genes are TRBV6-5 and TRBJ1-1; D gene ambiguous. V lost 6 bases, J lost 2 bases, and 13 bases lay in between. There are 14 residues in the CDR3. Germline V lookup: CDR1 MNHEY, CDR2 SVGAGI.

This sequence joins TRBV29-1 and TRBJ1-3, with a weak D call TRBD1 (5 bases). The CDR3 consists of 13 residues. The V gene lost 7 bases and the J gene lost 4 bases, with 14 bases spanning the gap. Germline V lookup: CDR1 SQVTM, CDR2 ANQGSEA. The CDR3 region has the DNA TGCAGCGCAGAACAGGAGAACGGAAACACCATATATTTT. Protein product: CSAEQENGNTIYF. The full variable domain, with the rest looked up from reference TRBV29-1 and TRBJ1-3, is SAVISQKPSRDICQRGTSLTIQCQVDSQVTMMFWYRQQPGQSLTLIATANQGSEATYESGFVIDKFPISRPNLTFSTLTVSNMSPEDSSIYLCSAEQENGNTIYFGEGSWLTVV.

The chain recombines TRBV5-4 with TRBJ2-5, with 10 positions matching TRBD2. Germline V gene sequence: CDR1 SGHNT, CDR2 YYREEE (reference sequence). The CDR3 totals 15 residues. Trimming cost V 4 bases and J 2 bases; bases outside gene matches: 5. Written as DNA, the CDR3 is TGTGCCAGCAGCGCGAAACTAGCGGGGCAAGAGACCCAGTACTTC. This codes for CASSAKLAGQETQYF.

The chain employs TRBV6-1 and TRBJ1-3, with D possibly being TRBD1 (5 bases). V was pared by 1 base and J by 5 bases, with 12 bases between. CDR3 length: 15 amino acids. Germline CDR1 is MNHNS and CDR2 is SASEGT. DNA for the CDR3: TGTGCCAGCAGTGAAGGTTGGGGCCAAAGAAACACCATATATTTT. Its translation is CASSEGWGQRNTIYF.

Here the CDR3 DNA reads TGTGCCAGCTCACCAATTGGGGGGGGCGGAGGAGAGCCCCAGCATTTT. Translating gives CASSPIGGGGGEPQHF. This chain links TRBV18 with TRBJ1-5; tentatively, D is TRBD1 (6 bases). The CDR3 is made up of 16 amino acids. V was cut by 2 bases and J by 8 bases, with 19 bases left in between. Per the germline V gene, CDR1 is KGHSH and CDR2 is LQKENI.

The sample holds one count of this clone. The CDR3 region has the DNA TGTGCCAGCAGTTTGGGACAGGGGGCCTACGAGCAGTACTTC. Its protein product is CASSLGQGAYEQYF. The chain has TRBV27 and TRBJ2-7, with TRBD1 matching over 11 bases. Trimming cost V 3 bases and J 2 bases; bases outside gene matches: 0. The CDR3 is 14 residues long. Germline values: CDR1 MNHEY, CDR2 SMNVEV (reference sequence).

The chain recombines TRBV3-1 (or the pseudogene TRBV3-2) with TRBJ2-5; 7 bases line up with TRBD1. The CDR3 has 15 residues. CDR1 LGHDT and CDR2 YNNKEL come from the germline V gene (reference sequence). The V gene end was trimmed by 3 bases and the J gene end by 1 base; junction bases not matched to a gene: 5. The CDR3 DNA reads TGTGCCAGCAGCCATACAGGGGCAAGCCAAGAGACCCAGTACTTC. This translates into CASSHTGASQETQYF.

This chain joins TRBV5-1 and TRBJ2-7; D gene ambiguous. Germline lookup yields CDR1 SGHRS and CDR2 YFSETQ. The V end lost 0 bases, the J end lost 3 bases, and 10 bases lay between the germline ends. The CDR3 runs 14 residues. CDR3 in amino acids: CASSLGPRGYEQYF. Written as DNA, the CDR3 is TGCGCCAGCAGCTTGGGACCTAGAGGCTACGAGCAGTACTTC.

V is TRBV5-1 and J is TRBJ2-7; TRBD2 matches 8 bases. CDR3 length: 14 amino acids. In germline, CDR1 is SGHRS, CDR2 YFSETQ. Losses at the gene ends were 4 bases for V and 2 bases for J; bases not matched to a gene: 5. The CDR3 sequence: CASSLRLAPYEQYF. The CDR3 DNA reads as TGCGCCAGCAGCCTACGACTAGCGCCCTACGAGCAGTACTTC.

The chain has TRBV5-1 and TRBJ1-1; D is unclear. Germline loops: CDR1 SGHRS, CDR2 YFSETQ. Deletions cut 5 bases from V and 1 base from J, with 15 bases between. The CDR3 has 15 residues. The CDR3 loop is CASRSSVGRNTEAFF. CDR3 DNA: TGCGCCAGCAGATCCTCGGTTGGTAGGAACACTGAAGCTTTCTTT.

The rearrangement links TRBV19 to TRBJ1-2; 7 nucleotides agree with TRBD1. The CDR3 sequence is 16 residues long. Germline CDR1 and CDR2: LNHDA and SQIVND (reference sequence). Germline trimming cut 5 bases from V and 5 bases from J; bases unmatched to any gene: 14. The CDR3 protein is CASSAGQVAGSYGYTF. DNA of the CDR3: TGTGCCAGTAGTGCCGGACAGGTCGCAGGCTCTTATGGCTACACCTTC.